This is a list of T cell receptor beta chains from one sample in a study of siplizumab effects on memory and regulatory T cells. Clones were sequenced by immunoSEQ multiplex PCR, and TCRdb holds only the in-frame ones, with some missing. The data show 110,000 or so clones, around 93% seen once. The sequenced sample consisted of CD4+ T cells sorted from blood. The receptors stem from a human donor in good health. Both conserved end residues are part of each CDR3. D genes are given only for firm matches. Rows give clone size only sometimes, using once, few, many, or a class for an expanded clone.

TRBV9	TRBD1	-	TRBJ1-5	TGTGCCAGCAGTCGACAGGGGGGTTCTCAGCCCCAGCATTTT	CASSRQGGSQPQHF
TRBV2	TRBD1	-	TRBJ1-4	TGTGCCAGCAGAAAACTGGGACAGGGAAGTGAAAAACTGTTTTTT	CASRKLGQGSEKLFF
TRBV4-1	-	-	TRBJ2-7	TGCGCCAGCAGCCAAGATCCGTCCGCGAGGGGCGAGCAGTACTTC	CASSQDPSARGEQYF
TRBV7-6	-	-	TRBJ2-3	TGTGCCAGCAGCTTAGGAACTAGCCGCCGCACAGATACGCAGTATTTT	CASSLGTSRRTDTQYF
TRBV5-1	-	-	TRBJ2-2	TGCGCCAGCAGCCAGGGTACTGGGGACCGGGAGCTGTTTTTT	CASSQGTGDRELFF
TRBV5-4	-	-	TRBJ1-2	TGTGCCAGCAGCTTGGACAGGTCAGGATATGGCTACACCTTC	CASSLDRSGYGYTF
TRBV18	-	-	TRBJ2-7	TGTGCCAGCTCACCATCAAGGGGCTACGAGCAGTACTTC	CASSPSRGYEQYF
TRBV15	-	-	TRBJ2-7	TGTGCCACCAGCAGAGATGGCATAGGGAACTCCTACGAGCAGTACTTC	CATSRDGIGNSYEQYF
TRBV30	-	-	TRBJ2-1	TGTGCCTGGAGCGGGGGGCTTGCAAATGAGCAGTTCTTC	CAWSGGLANEQFF
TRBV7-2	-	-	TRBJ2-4	TGTGCCAGCAGCTTAAGCCGGGAAGGGGTAGGCAAAAACATTCAGTACTTC	CASSLSREGVGKNIQYF
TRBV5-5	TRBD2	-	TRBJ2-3	TGTGCCAGCAGCTTGGGGCCTAGCGGGAGCCCCGCAGATACGCAGTATTTT	CASSLGPSGSPADTQYF
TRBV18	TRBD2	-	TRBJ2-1	TGTGCCAGCTCACCAGGACTAGCCGTCGATGAGCAGTTCTTC	CASSPGLAVDEQFF
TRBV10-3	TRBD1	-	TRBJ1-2	TGTGCCGCAATGGGGCAGGGGGCGTATAATGGCTACACCTTC	CAAMGQGAYNGYTF
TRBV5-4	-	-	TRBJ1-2	TGTGCCAGCAGCTTGGGAGGCCTCTATGGCTACACCTTC	CASSLGGLYGYTF
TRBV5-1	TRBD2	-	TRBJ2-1	TGCGCCAGCAGCTCCCGATGGACAGCGGGACTAGTTAAGATCAATGAGCAGTTCTTC	CASSSRWTAGLVKINEQFF
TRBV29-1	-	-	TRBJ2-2	TGCAGCGTTGAAGATGCGCGGGGACAGCCGAACACCGGGGAGCTGTTTTTT	CSVEDARGQPNTGELFF
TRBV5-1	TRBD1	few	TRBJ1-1	TGCGCCAGCAGCTCGACAGGGAATAATGCTGAAGCTTTCTTT	CASSSTGNNAEAFF